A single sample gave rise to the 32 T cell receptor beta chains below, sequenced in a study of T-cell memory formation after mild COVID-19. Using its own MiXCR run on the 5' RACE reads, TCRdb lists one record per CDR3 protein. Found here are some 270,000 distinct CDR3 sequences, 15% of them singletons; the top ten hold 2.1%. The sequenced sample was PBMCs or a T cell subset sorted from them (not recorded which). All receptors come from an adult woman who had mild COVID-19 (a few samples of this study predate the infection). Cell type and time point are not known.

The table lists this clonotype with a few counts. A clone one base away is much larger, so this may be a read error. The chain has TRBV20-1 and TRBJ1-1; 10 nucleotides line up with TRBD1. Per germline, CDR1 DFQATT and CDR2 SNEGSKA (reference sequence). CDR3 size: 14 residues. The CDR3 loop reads CSARPGTGVAEVFF. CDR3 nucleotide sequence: TGCAGTGCTAGACCCGGGACAGGGGTAGCCGAAGTTTTCTTT.

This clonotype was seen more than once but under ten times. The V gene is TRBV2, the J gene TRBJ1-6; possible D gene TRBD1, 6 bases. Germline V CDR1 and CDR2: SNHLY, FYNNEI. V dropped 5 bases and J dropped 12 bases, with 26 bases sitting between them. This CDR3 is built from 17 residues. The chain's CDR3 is CASSPGGWGTPGRPLHF. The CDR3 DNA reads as TGTGCCAGCAGTCCCGGAGGGTGGGGGACACCAGGAAGACCCCTCCACTTT.

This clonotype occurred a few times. CDR3 sequence reads: CASSPAAAVGTQYF. CDR3 DNA sequence: TGTGCCAGCAGCCCTGCCGCAGCGGTCGGGACCCAGTACTTC. The V call is TRBV9, the J call TRBJ2-5, with D tentatively TRBD2 (5 bases). Trimming removed 4 bases at V and 7 bases at J, with 17 bases between. CDR3 length: 14 residues. Germline V CDR1 and CDR2: SGDLS, YYNGEE.

CDR3 protein: CSARAGYEQYF. CDR3 bases: TGCAGTGCTAGGGCGGGGTACGAGCAGTACTTC. This chain uses TRBV20-1 with TRBJ2-7; D might be TRBD2 (6 bases). Germline-derived CDR1 and CDR2 are DFQATT and SNEGSKA (reference sequence). CDR3 length equals 11 residues. With 3 bases removed from V and 4 bases from J, the gap between germline ends came to 7 bases.

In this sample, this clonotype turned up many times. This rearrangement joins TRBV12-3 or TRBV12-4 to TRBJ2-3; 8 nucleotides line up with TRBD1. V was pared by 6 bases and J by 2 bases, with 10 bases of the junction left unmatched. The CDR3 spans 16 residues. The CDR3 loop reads CASRPTGGRPTDTQYF. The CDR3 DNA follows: TGTGCCAGCAGGCCAACAGGGGGTCGACCCACAGATACGCAGTATTTT.

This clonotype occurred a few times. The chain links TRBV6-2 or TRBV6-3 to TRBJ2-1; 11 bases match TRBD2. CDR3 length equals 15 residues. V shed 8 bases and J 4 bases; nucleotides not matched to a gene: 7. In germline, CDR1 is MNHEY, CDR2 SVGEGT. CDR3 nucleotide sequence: TGTGCCAGCGTGAGGGGGACTAGCGGATACAATGAGCAGTTCTTC. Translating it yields CASVRGTSGYNEQFF.

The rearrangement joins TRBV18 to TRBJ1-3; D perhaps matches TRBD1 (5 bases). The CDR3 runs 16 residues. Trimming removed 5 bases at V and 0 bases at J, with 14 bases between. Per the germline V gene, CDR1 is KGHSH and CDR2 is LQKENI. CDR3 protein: CASSGTRSYSGNTIYF. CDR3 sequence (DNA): TGTGCCAGCTCAGGGACGAGGAGCTACTCTGGAAACACCATATATTTT. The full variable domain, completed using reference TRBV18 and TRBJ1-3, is NAGVMQNPRHLVRRRGQEARLRCSPMKGHSHVYWYRQLPEEGLKFMVYLQKENIIDESGMPKERFSAEFPKEGPSILRIQQVVRGDSAAYFCASSGTRSYSGNTIYFGEGSWLTVV.

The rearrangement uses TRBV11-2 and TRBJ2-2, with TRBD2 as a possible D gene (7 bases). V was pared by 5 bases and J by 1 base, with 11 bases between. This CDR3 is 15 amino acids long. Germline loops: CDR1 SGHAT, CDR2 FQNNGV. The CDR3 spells CASSRGAQNTGELFF. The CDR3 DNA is TGTGCCAGCAGCCGGGGGGCGCAGAACACCGGGGAGCTGTTTTTT.

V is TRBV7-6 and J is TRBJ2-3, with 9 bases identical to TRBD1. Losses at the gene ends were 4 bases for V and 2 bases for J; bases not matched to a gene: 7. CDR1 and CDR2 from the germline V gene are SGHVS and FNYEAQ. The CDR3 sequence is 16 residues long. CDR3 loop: CASSWDRARDTDTQYF. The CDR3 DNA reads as TGTGCCAGCAGCTGGGACAGGGCCCGTGACACAGATACGCAGTATTTT.

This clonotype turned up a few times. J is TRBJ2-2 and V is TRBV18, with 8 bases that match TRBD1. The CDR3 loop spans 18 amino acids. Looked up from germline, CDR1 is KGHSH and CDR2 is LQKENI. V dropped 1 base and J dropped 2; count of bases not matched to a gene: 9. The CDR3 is CASSPLMATGANTGELFF. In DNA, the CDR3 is TGTGCCAGCTCACCACTAATGGCGACAGGGGCTAACACCGGGGAGCTGTTTTTT.

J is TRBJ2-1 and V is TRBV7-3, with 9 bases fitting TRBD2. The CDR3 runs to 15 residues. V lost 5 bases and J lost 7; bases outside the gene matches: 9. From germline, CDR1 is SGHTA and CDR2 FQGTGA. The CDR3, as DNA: TGTGCCAGCAGCCCCCGCGGGGGGGCCGGGAATGAGCAGTTCTTC. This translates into CASSPRGGAGNEQFF.

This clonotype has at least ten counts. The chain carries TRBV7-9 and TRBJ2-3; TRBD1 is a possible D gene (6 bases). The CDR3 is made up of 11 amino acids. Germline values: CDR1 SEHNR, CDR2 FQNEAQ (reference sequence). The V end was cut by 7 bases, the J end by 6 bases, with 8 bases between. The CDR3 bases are TGTGCCAGCAACAGGGCCGATACGCAGTATTTT. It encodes CASNRADTQYF.

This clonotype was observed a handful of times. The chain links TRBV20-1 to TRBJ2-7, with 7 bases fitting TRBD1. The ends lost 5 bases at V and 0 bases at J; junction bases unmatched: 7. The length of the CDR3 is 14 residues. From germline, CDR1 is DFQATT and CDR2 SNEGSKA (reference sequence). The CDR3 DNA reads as TGCAGTGCTCGCAGGGGGTCCCACTCCTACGAGCAGTACTTC. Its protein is CSARRGSHSYEQYF.

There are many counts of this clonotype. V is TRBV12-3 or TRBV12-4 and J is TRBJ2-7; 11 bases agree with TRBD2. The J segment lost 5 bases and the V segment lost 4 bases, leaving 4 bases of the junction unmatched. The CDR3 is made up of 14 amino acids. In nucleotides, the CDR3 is TGTGCCAGCAGTTCACTAGCGGGAGTTGACGAGCAGTACTTC. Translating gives CASSSLAGVDEQYF.

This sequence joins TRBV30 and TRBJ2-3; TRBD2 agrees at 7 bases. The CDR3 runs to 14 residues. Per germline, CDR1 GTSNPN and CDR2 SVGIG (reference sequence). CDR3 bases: TGTGCTAAGGGAGGGGAGCCAGGAACAGATACGCAGTATTTT. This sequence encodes CAKGGEPGTDTQYF. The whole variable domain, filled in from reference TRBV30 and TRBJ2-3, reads SQTIHQWPATLVQPVGSPLSLECTVEGTSNPNLYWYRQAAGRGLQLLFYSVGIGQISSEVPQNLSASRPQDRQFILSSKKLLLSDSGFYLCAKGGEPGTDTQYFGPGTRLTVL.

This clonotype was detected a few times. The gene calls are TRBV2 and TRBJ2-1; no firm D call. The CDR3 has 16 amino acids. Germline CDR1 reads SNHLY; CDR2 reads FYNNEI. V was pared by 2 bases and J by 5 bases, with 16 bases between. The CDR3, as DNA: TGTGCCAGCAGTGAATTCGCCCCGATCCCCAACAATGAGCAGTTCTTC. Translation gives CASSEFAPIPNNEQFF.

This chain's CDR3 is CASSLLPSGSGELFF. In DNA form, the CDR3 reads TGTGCCAGCAGCTTACTCCCCTCGGGGTCCGGGGAGCTGTTTTTT. This rearrangement joins TRBV7-8 to TRBJ2-2, with a tentative D call TRBD2 (5 bases). V lost 2 bases to trimming and J lost 6 bases, with 13 bases between them. Germline V CDR1 and CDR2: SGHVS, FQNEAQ. The CDR3 has 15 amino acids.

CDR3 sequence: CASSFGSVYEQYF. Here the CDR3 DNA reads TGTGCCAGCTCCTTCGGGAGTGTCTACGAGCAGTACTTC. The rearrangement links TRBV18 to TRBJ2-7; D perhaps matches TRBD2 (6 bases). Deletions cut 6 bases from V and 3 bases from J, with 12 bases between. CDR3 length: 13 residues. Germline values: CDR1 KGHSH, CDR2 LQKENI. The full variable domain, its missing parts supplied by reference TRBV18 and TRBJ2-7, is NAGVMQNPRHLVRRRGQEARLRCSPMKGHSHVYWYRQLPEEGLKFMVYLQKENIIDESGMPKERFSAEFPKEGPSILRIQQVVRGDSAAYFCASSFGSVYEQYFGPGTRLTVT.

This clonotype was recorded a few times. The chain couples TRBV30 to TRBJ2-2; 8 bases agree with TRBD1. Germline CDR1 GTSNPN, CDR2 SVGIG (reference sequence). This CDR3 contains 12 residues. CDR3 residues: CAGQGPTGELFF. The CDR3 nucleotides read TGTGCTGGACAGGGCCCCACCGGGGAGCTGTTTTTT. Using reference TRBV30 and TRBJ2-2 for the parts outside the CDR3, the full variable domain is SQTIHQWPATLVQPVGSPLSLECTVEGTSNPNLYWYRQAAGRGLQLLFYSVGIGQISSEVPQNLSASRPQDRQFILSSKKLLLSDSGFYLCAGQGPTGELFFGEGSRLTVL.

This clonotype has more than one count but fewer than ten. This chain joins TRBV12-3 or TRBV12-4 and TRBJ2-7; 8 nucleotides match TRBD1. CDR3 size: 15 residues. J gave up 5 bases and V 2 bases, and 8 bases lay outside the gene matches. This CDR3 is CASSLLLDRGNEQYF. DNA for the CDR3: TGTGCCAGCAGTTTACTTCTAGACAGGGGTAACGAGCAGTACTTC.

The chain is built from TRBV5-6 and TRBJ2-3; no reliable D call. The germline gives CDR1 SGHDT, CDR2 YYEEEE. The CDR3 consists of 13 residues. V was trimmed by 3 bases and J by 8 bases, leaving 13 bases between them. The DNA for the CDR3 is TGTGCCAGCAGCTCTCGGGCAGCACCTACGCAGTATTTT. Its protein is CASSSRAAPTQYF.

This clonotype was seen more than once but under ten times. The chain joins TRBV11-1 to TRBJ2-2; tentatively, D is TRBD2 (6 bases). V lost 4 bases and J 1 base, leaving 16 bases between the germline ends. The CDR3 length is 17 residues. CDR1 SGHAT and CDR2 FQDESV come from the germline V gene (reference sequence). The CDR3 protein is CASSYKVRAGNTGELFF. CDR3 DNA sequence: TGTGCCAGCAGCTATAAAGTCCGAGCGGGGAACACCGGGGAGCTGTTTTTT.

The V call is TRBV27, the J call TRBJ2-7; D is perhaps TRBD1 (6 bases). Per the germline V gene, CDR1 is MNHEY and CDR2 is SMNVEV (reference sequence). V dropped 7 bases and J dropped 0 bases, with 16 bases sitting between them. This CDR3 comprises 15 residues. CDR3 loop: CASTGLRGPSYEQYF. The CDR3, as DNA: TGTGCCAGCACCGGACTCAGGGGTCCCTCCTACGAGCAGTACTTC.

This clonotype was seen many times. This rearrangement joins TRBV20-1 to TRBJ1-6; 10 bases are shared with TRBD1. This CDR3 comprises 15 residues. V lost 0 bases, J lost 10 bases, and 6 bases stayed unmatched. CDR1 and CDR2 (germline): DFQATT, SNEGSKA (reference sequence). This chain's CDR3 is CSARDGTGVYSPLHF. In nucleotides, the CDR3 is TGCAGTGCTAGAGACGGGACAGGGGTGTACTCACCCCTCCACTTT.

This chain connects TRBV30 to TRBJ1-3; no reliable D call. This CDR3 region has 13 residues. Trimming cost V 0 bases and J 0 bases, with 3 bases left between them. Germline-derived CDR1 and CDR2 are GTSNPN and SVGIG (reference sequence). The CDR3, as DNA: TGTGCCTGGAGTGTAATCTCTGGAAACACCATATATTTT. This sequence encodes CAWSVISGNTIYF. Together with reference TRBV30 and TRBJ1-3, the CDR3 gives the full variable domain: SQTIHQWPATLVQPVGSPLSLECTVEGTSNPNLYWYRQAAGRGLQLLFYSVGIGQISSEVPQNLSASRPQDRQFILSSKKLLLSDSGFYLCAWSVISGNTIYFGEGSWLTVV.

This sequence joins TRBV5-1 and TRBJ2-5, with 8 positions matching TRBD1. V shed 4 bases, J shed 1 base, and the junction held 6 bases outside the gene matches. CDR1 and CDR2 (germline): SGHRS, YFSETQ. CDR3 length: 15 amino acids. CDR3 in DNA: TGCGCCAGCAGCCGGACGACAGGGGCCCAAGAGACCCAGTACTTC. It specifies CASSRTTGAQETQYF.

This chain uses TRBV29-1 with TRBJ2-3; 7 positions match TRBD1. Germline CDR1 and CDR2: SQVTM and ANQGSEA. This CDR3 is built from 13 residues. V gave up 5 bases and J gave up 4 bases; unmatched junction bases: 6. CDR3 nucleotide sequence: TGCAGCGTTACGGACAGGATTCCAGATACGCAGTATTTT. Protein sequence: CSVTDRIPDTQYF.

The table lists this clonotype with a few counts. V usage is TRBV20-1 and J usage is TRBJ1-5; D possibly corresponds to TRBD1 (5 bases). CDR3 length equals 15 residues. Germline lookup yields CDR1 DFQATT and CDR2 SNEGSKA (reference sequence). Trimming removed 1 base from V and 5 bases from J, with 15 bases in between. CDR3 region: CSARAAREGHQPQHF. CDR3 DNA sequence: TGCAGTGCTAGAGCCGCCAGGGAGGGACATCAGCCCCAGCATTTT.

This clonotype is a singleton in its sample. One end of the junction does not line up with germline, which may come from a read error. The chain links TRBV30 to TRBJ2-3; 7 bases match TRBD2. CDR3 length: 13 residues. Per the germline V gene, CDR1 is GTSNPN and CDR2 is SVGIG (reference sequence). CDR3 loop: CAWSQTSIDTQYF. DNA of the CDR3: TGTGCCTGGAGCCAGACTAGCATAGATACGCAGTATTTT.

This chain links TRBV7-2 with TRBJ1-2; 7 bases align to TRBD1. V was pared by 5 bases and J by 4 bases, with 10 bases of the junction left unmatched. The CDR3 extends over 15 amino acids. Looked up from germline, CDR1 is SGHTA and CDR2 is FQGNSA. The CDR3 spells CASSKDRRYFYGYTF. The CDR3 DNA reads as TGTGCCAGCAGCAAGGACAGGCGGTATTTCTATGGCTACACCTTC.

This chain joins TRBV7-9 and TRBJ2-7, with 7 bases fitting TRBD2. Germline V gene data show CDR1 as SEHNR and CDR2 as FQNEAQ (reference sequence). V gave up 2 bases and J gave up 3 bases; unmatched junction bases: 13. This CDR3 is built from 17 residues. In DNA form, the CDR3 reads TGTGCCAGCAGCTTACTGAGGGCGACTAGCAGAAACTACGAGCAGTACTTC. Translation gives CASSLLRATSRNYEQYF.

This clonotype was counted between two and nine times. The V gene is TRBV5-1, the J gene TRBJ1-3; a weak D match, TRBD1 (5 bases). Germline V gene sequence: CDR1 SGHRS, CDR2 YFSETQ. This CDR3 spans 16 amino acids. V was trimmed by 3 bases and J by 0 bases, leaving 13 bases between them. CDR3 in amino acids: CASSSAPGASGNTIYF. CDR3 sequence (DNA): TGCGCCAGCAGCTCGGCCCCTGGGGCCTCTGGAAACACCATATATTTT.